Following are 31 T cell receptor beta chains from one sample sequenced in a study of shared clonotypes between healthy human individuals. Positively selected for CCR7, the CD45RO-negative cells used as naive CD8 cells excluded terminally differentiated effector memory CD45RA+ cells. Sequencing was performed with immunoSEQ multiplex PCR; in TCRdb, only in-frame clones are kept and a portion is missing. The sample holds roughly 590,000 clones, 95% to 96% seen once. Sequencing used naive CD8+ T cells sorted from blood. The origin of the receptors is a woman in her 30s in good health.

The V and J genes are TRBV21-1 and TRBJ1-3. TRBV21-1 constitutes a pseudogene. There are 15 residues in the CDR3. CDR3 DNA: TGTGCCAGCAGCAACCGGACCTCGAACGGAAACACCATATATTTT. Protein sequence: CASSNRTSNGNTIYF.

CDR3 nucleotides: TGTGCCAGCAGTGAAGGGGGCGAGAATCAGCCCCAGCATTTT. It is translated as CASSEGGENQPQHF. The chain is built from TRBV2 and TRBJ1-5; D is perhaps TRBD1 (5 bases). Germline CDR1 and CDR2: SNHLY and FYNNEI. This CDR3 contains 14 residues. The ends were cut back, 1 base at V and 4 bases at J, with 8 bases in the middle. Using reference TRBV2 and TRBJ1-5 for the parts outside the CDR3, the full variable domain is EPEVTQTPSHQVTQMGQEVILRCVPISNHLYFYWYRQILGQKVEFLVSFYNNEISEKSEIFDDQFSVERPDGSNFTLKIRSTKLEDSAMYFCASSEGGENQPQHFGDGTRLSIL.

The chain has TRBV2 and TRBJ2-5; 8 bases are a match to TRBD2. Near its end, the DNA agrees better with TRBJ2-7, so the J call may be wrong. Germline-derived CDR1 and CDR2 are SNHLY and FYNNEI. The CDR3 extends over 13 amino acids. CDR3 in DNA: TGTGCCAGCAGTGGGGGGACTAGTGGCGAGCAGTACTTC. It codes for CASSGGTSGEQYF.

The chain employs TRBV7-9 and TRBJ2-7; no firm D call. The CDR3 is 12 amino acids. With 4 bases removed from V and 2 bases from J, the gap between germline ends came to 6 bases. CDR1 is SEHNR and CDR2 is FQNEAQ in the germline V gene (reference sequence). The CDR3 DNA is TGTGCCAGCAGCTCCCGGCCCTACGAGCAGTACTTC. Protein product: CASSSRPYEQYF.

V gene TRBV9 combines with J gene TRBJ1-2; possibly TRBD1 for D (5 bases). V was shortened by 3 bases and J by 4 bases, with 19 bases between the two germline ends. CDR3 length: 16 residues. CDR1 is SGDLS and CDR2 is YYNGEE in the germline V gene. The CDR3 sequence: CASSAVDSGGVYGYTF. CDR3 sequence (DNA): TGTGCCAGCAGCGCCGTTGACAGCGGCGGGGTCTATGGCTACACCTTC.

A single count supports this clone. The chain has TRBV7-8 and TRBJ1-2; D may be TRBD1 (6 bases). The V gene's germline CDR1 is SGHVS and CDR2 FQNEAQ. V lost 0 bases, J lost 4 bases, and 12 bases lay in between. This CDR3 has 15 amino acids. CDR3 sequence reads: CASSLANQGSYGYTF. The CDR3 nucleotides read TGTGCCAGCAGCTTAGCGAATCAGGGGAGCTATGGCTACACCTTC.

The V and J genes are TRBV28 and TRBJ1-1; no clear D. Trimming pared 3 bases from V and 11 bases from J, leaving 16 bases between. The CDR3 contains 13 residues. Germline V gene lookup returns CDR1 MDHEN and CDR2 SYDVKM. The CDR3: CASSFRVLEGAFF. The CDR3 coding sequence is TGTGCCAGCAGTTTTCGGGTCTTGGAGGGCGCTTTCTTT.

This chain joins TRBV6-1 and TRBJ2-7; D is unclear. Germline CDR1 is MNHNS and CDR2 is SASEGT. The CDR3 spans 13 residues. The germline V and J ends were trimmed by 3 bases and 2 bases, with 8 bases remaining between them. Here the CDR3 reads CASSERPPYEQYF. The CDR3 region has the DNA TGTGCCAGCAGTGAGAGACCCCCCTACGAGCAGTACTTC.

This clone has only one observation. CDR3 nucleotide sequence: TGTGCCAGCAGCCCCCGGGGGACTTACAATGGCTACACCTTC. Encoded protein: CASSPRGTYNGYTF. The genes are TRBV28 and TRBJ1-2; tentatively, D is TRBD1 (5 bases). The CDR3 consists of 14 residues. Trimming pared 6 bases from V and 6 bases from J, leaving 17 bases between. CDR1 is MDHEN, CDR2 SYDVKM, per germline.

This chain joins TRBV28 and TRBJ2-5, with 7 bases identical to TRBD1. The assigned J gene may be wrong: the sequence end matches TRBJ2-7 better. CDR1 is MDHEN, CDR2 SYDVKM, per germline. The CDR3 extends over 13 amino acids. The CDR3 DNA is TGTGCCAGCAGCCAGACAGGGTCGTACGAGCAGTACTTC. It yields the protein CASSQTGSYEQYF.

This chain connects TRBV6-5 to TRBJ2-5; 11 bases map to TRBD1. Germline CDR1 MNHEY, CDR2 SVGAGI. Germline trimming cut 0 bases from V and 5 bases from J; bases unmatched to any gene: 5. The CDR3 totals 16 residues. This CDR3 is CASSYSSDRGRETQYF. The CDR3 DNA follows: TGTGCCAGCAGTTACTCTTCGGACAGGGGGCGCGAGACCCAGTACTTC.

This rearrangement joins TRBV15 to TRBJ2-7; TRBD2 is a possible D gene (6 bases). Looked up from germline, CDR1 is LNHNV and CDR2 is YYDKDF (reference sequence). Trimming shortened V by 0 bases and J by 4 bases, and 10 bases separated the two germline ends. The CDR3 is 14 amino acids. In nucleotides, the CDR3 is TGTGCCACCAGCAGAGATATGGAGGGGTACGAGCAGTACTTC. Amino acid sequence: CATSRDMEGYEQYF.

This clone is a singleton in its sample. DNA for the CDR3: TGTGCCAGCAGCTGGGACAGGGGTGTAGGCAATGAGCAGTTCTTC. Translating it yields CASSWDRGVGNEQFF. The rearrangement joins TRBV7-2 to TRBJ2-1; the match to TRBD1 covers 10 bases. Germline values: CDR1 SGHTA, CDR2 FQGNSA. Germline trimming cut 4 bases from V and 6 bases from J; bases unmatched to any gene: 6. This CDR3 contains 15 residues.

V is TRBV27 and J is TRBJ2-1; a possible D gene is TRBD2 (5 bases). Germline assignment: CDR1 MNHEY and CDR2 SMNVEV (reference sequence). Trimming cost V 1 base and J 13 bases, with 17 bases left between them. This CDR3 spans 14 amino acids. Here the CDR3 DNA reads TGTGCCAGCAGTTTATACTTCCGGACTGAACCCCAGTTCTTC. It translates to CASSLYFRTEPQFF.

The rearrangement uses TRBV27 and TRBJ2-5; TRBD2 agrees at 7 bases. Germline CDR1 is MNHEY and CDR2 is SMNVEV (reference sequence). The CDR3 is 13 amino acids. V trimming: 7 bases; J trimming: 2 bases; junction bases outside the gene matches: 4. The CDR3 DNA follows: TGTGCCAGCAAACCGGGACTACAAGAGACCCAGTACTTC. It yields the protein CASKPGLQETQYF.

This CDR3 is CAWDPPMANEQFF. The DNA for the CDR3 is TGTGCCTGGGACCCCCCCATGGCTAATGAGCAGTTCTTC. This chain uses TRBV5-4 with TRBJ2-1; the D gene could be TRBD1 or TRBD2 (5 bases each). V was clipped by 10 bases and J by 7 bases, with 18 bases between them. This CDR3 is built from 13 residues. CDR1 SGHNT and CDR2 YYREEE come from the germline V gene (reference sequence).

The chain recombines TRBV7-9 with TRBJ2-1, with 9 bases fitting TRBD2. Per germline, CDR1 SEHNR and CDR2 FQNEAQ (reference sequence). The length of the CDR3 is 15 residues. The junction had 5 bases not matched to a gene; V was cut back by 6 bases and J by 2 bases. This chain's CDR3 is CASRLGTSPYNEQFF. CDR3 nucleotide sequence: TGTGCCAGCAGGCTCGGGACTAGCCCCTACAATGAGCAGTTCTTC.

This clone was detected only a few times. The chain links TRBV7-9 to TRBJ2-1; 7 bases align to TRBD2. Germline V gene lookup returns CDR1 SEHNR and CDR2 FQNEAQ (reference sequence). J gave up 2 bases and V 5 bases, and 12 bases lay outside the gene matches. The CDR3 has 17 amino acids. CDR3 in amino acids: CASSPPRAGAPYNEQFF. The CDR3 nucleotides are TGTGCCAGCAGCCCCCCTAGGGCGGGAGCTCCCTACAATGAGCAGTTCTTC.

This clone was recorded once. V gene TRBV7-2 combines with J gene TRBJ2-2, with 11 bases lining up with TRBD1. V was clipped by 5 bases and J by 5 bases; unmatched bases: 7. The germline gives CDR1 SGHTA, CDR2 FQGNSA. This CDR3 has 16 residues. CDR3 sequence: CASSRTGGVRTGELFF. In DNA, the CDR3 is TGTGCCAGCAGCCGGACAGGGGGCGTCCGTACCGGGGAGCTGTTTTTT. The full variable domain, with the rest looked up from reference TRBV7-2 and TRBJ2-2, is GAGVSQSPSNKVTEKGKDVELRCDPISGHTALYWYRQSLGQGLEFLIYFQGNSAPDKSGLPSDRFSAERTGGSVSTLTIQRTQQEDSAVYLCASSRTGGVRTGELFFGEGSRLTVL.

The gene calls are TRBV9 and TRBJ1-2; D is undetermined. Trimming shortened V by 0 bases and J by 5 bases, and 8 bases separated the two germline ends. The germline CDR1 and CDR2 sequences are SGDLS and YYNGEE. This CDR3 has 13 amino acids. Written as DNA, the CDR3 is TGTGCCAGCAGCGTAGGGGAGACTTATGGCTACACCTTC. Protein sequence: CASSVGETYGYTF.

CDR3 DNA sequence: TGCGCCAGCAGCCACCGGGACTTCGCCCTGAACACTGAAGCTTTCTTT. This translates into CASSHRDFALNTEAFF. The chain uses TRBV5-1 and TRBJ1-1; TRBD1 is a possible D gene (5 bases). The length of the CDR3 is 16 residues. Trimming stripped 4 bases from V and 0 bases from J, with 16 bases between. CDR1 and CDR2 from the germline V gene are SGHRS and YFSETQ.

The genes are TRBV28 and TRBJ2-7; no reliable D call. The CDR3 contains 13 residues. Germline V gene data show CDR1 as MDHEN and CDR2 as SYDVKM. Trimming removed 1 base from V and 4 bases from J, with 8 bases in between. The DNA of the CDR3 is TGTGCCAGCAGTTTATCCGGACGGTACGAGCAGTACTTC. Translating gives CASSLSGRYEQYF.

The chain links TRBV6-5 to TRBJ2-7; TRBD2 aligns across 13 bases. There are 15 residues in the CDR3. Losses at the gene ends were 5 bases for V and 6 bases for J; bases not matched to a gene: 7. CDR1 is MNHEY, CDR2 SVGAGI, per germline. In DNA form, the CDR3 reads TGTGCCAGCAGTCGGACTAGCGGGAGCAGTAGCGAGCAGTACTTC. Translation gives CASSRTSGSSSEQYF.

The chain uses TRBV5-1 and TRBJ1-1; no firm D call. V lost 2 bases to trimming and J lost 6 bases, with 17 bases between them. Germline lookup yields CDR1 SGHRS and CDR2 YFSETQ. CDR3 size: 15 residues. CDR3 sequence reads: CASSFNRRASPEAFF. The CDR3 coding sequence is TGCGCCAGCAGCTTCAATCGTCGGGCCAGCCCTGAAGCTTTCTTT.

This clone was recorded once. The CDR3 sequence: CASNRGNTEAFF. In DNA, the CDR3 is TGTGCCAGCAACCGGGGGAACACTGAAGCTTTCTTT. This chain connects TRBV13 to TRBJ1-1; no clear D. The V gene lost 7 bases and the J gene lost 1 base, with 7 bases spanning the gap. The CDR3 loop spans 12 amino acids. In germline, CDR1 is PRHDT, CDR2 FYEKMQ (reference sequence).

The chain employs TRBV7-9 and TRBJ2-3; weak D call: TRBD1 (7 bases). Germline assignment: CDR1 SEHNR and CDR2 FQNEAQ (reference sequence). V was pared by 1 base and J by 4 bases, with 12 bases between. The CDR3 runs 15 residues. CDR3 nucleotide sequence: TGTGCCAGCAGCTTAGGGCAGGGGGGTTCAGATACGCAGTATTTT. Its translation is CASSLGQGGSDTQYF.

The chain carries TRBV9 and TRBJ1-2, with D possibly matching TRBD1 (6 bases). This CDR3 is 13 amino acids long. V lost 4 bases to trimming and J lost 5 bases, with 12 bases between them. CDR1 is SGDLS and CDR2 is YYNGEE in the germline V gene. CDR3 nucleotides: TGTGCCAGCAGCCTGCCGGACAGATATGGCTACACCTTC. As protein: CASSLPDRYGYTF.

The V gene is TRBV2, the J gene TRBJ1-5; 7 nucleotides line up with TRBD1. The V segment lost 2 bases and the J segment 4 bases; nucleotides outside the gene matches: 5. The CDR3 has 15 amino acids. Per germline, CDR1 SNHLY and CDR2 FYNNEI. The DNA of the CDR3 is TGTGCCAGCAGTGAATGGGGACAGCAGAATCAGCCCCAGCATTTT. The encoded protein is CASSEWGQQNQPQHF.

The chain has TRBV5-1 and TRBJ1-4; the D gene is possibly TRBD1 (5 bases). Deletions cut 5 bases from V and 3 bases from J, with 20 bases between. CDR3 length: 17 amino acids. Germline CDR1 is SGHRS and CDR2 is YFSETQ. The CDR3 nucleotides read TGCGCCAGCAGTTCTACAGGCTTCGTTCGGTCTAATGAAAAACTGTTTTTT. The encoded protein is CASSSTGFVRSNEKLFF.

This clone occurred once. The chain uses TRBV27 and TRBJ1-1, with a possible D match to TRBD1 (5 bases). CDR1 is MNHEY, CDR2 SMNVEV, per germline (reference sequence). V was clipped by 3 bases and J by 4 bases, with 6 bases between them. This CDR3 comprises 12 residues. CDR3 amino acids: CASSLQGTEAFF. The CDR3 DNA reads TGTGCCAGCAGTTTGCAGGGCACTGAAGCTTTCTTT.

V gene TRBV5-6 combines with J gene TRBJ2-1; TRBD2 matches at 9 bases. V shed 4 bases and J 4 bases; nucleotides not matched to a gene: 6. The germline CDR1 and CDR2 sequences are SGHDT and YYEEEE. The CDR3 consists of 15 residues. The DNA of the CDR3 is TGTGCCAGCAGCGGGCGGGAGGGCCTATACAATGAGCAGTTCTTC. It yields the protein CASSGREGLYNEQFF. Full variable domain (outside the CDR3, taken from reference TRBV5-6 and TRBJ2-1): DAGVTQSPTHLIKTRGQQVTLRCSPKSGHDTVSWYQQALGQGPQFIFQYYEEEERQRGNFPDRFSGHQFPNYSSELNVNALLLGDSALYLCASSGREGLYNEQFFGPGTRLTVL.